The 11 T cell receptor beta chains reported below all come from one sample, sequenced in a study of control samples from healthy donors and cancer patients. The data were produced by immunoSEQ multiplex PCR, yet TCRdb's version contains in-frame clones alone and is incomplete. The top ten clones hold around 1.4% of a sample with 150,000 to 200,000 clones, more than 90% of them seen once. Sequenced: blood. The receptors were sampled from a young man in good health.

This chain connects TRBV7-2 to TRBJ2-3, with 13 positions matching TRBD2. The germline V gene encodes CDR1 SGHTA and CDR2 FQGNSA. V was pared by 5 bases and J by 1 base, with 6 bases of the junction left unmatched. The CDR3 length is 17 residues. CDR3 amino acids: CASSGLAGVIGTDTQYF. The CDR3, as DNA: TGTGCCAGCAGCGGACTAGCGGGAGTCATAGGCACAGATACGCAGTATTTT.

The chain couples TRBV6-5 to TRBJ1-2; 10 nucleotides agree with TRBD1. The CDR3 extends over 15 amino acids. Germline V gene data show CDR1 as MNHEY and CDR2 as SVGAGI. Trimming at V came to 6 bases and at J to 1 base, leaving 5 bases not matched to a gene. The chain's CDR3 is CASSPGTGDNYGYTF. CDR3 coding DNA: TGTGCCAGCAGCCCCGGGACAGGGGATAACTATGGCTACACCTTC.

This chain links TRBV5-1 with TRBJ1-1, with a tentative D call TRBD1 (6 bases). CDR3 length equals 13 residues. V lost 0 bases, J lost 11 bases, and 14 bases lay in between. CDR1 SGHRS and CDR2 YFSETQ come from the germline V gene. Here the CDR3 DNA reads TGCGCCAGCAGCTTGGGGACAGTCCCGCGGGCTTTCTTT. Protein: CASSLGTVPRAFF.

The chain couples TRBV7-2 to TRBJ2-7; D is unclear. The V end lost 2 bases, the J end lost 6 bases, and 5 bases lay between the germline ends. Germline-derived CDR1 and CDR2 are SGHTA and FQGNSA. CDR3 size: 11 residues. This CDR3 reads CASSLQAEQYF. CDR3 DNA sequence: TGTGCCAGCAGCTTACAGGCCGAGCAGTACTTC.

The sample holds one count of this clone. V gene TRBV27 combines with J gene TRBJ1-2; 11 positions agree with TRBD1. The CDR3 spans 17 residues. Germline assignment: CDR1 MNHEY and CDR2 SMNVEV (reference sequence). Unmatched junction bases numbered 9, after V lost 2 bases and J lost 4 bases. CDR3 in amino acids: CASSLVPGTGGGYGYTF. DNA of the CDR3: TGTGCCAGCAGTTTAGTACCCGGGACAGGGGGGGGCTATGGCTACACCTTC.

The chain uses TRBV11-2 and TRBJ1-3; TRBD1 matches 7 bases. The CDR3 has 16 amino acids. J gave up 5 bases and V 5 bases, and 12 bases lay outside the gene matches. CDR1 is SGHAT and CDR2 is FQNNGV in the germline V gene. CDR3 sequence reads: CASSRPGQSPRNTIYF. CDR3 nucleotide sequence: TGTGCCAGCAGCAGGCCGGGACAGAGCCCTAGAAACACCATATATTTT.

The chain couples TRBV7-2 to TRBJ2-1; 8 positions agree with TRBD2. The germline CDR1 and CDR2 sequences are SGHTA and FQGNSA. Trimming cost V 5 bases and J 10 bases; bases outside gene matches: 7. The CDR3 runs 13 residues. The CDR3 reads CASSGRLAREQFF. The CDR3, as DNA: TGTGCCAGCAGCGGGCGACTAGCGAGGGAGCAGTTCTTC.

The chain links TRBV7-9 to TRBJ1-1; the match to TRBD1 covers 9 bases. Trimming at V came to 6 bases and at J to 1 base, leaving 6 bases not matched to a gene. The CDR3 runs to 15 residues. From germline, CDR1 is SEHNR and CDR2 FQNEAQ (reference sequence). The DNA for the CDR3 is TGTGCCAGCAGGCCTACAGGGGGCGGGAACACTGAAGCTTTCTTT. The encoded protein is CASRPTGGGNTEAFF.

CDR3 in amino acids: CASSEYAGANTEAFF. The CDR3, as DNA: TGTGCCAGCAGTGAATACGCAGGGGCGAACACTGAAGCTTTCTTT. V is TRBV25-1 and J is TRBJ1-1, with D maybe TRBD1 (6 bases). There are 15 residues in the CDR3. The V and J ends lost 0 bases and 1 base respectively, with 9 bases between them. Germline CDR1 MGHDK, CDR2 SYGVNS.

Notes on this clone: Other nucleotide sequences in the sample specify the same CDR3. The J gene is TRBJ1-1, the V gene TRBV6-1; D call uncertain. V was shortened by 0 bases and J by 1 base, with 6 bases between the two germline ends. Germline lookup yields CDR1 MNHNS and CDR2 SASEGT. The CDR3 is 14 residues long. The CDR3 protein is CASSEALTNTEAFF. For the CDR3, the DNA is TGTGCCAGCAGTGAAGCGCTAACGAACACTGAAGCTTTCTTT.

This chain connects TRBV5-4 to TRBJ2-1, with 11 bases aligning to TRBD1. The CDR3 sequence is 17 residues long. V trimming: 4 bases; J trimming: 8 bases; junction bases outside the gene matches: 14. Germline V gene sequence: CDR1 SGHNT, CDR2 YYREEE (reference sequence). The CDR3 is CASSPGTGGLLGDEQFF. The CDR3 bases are TGTGCCAGCAGCCCAGGGACAGGGGGACTTCTCGGCGATGAGCAGTTCTTC.